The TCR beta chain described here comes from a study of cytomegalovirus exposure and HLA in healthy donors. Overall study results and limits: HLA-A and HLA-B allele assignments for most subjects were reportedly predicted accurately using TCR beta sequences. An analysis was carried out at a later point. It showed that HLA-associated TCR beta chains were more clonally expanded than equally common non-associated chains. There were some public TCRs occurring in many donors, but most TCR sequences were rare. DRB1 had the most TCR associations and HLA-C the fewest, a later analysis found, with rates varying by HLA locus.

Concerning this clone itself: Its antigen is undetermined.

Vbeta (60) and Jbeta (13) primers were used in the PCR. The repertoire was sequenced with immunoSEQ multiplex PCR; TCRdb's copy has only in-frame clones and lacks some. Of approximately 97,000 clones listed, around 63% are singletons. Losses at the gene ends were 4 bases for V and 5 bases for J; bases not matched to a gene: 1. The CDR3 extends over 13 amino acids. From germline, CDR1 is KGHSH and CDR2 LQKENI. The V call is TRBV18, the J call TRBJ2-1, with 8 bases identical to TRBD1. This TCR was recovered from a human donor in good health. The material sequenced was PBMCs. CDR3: CASSRDRNNEQFF. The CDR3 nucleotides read TGTGCCAGCTCACGGGACAGGAACAATGAGCAGTTCTTC.